The 27 T cell receptor beta chains presented below share a single source sample, sequenced in a study of shared clonotypes between healthy human individuals. Profiled with immunoSEQ multiplex PCR; TCRdb holds only in-frame clones, not every one. The data show some 2,100,000 clones, around 95% seen once. Sequenced sample: naive CD4+ T cells sorted from blood. The subset is: CD45RA+ positively selected. The receptors shown here come from a man between 18 and 35 years old in good health.

The chain carries TRBV2 and TRBJ1-5, with 8 bases fitting TRBD1. The CDR3 length is 16 residues. J gave up 5 bases and V 6 bases, and 12 bases lay outside the gene matches. Germline V gene sequence: CDR1 SNHLY, CDR2 FYNNEI. CDR3: CASSLMAGGVDQPQHF. CDR3 coding DNA: TGTGCCAGCAGCCTCATGGCAGGGGGCGTAGATCAGCCCCAGCATTTT.

The chain has TRBV7-2 and TRBJ2-5, with TRBD2 as a possible D gene (6 bases). Germline CDR1 reads SGHTA; CDR2 reads FQGNSA. V gave up 5 bases and J gave up 5 bases, with 18 bases separating them. This CDR3 spans 15 amino acids. CDR3 amino acids: CASSLQAGLPETQYF. The CDR3 nucleotides are TGTGCCAGCAGCCTACAAGCGGGTCTACCGGAGACCCAGTACTTC.

The J gene is TRBJ1-1, the V gene TRBV20-1, with D perhaps matching TRBD1 (5 bases). Germline CDR1 reads DFQATT; CDR2 reads SNEGSKA (reference sequence). V was cut by 1 base and J by 8 bases, with 8 bases left in between. This CDR3 contains 11 residues. CDR3 loop: CSARGQGEAFF. Here the CDR3 DNA reads TGCAGTGCTAGAGGGCAGGGAGAAGCTTTCTTT.

The chain's CDR3 is CSVEGGDRVSGTEAFF. The CDR3 bases are TGCAGCGTTGAAGGTGGGGACAGGGTATCTGGAACTGAAGCTTTCTTT. The genes are TRBV29-1 and TRBJ1-1; 9 bases are shared with TRBD1. This CDR3 has 16 amino acids. V shed 1 base, J shed 5 bases, and the junction held 11 bases outside the gene matches. Germline lookup yields CDR1 SQVTM and CDR2 ANQGSEA.

Of note for this clone: The identical CDR3 is also encoded by other nucleotide sequences in the sample. This sequence joins TRBV30 and TRBJ1-3, with D perhaps TRBD1 (5 bases). Germline assignment: CDR1 GTSNPN and CDR2 SVGIG (reference sequence). V dropped 5 bases and J dropped 4 bases, with 6 bases sitting between them. This CDR3 contains 11 residues. The CDR3 sequence is CAWGAGNTIYF. The CDR3 coding sequence is TGTGCCTGGGGGGCCGGAAACACCATATATTTT.

This chain joins TRBV5-1 and TRBJ2-7; D ambiguous. Germline-derived CDR1 and CDR2 are SGHRS and YFSETQ. V dropped 4 bases and J dropped 0 bases, with 14 bases sitting between them. The CDR3 covers 15 residues. This CDR3 is CASSPESRSSYEQYF. The CDR3 region has the DNA TGCGCCAGCAGCCCCGAAAGTCGGAGCTCCTACGAGCAGTACTTC.

Of note for this clone: Other DNA sequences in this sample translate to the same CDR3. The rearrangement uses TRBV9 and TRBJ2-3; no firm D call. Germline CDR1 and CDR2: SGDLS and YYNGEE. V lost 0 bases to trimming and J lost 0 bases, with 8 bases between them. This CDR3 contains 15 residues. The CDR3 DNA follows: TGTGCCAGCAGCGTAGGTCCGGTAAGCACAGATACGCAGTATTTT. Its protein product is CASSVGPVSTDTQYF.

The chain links TRBV5-6 to TRBJ1-2; possibly TRBD1 for D (5 bases). V lost 4 bases and J 4 bases, leaving 14 bases between the germline ends. This CDR3 contains 14 residues. Germline V gives CDR1 SGHDT, CDR2 YYEEEE. This CDR3 reads CASSRSGVAYGYTF. The CDR3 DNA reads TGTGCCAGCAGCCGCTCGGGGGTCGCCTATGGCTACACCTTC.

The chain is built from TRBV18 and TRBJ2-7, with D tentatively TRBD1 or TRBD2 (5 bases each). Germline V gives CDR1 KGHSH, CDR2 LQKENI. Trimming left V 5 bases short and J 0 bases short, with 14 bases between. The CDR3 spans 15 residues. CDR3 DNA sequence: TGTGCCAGCTCAACCGCAGGGAGCCCCTCCTACGAGCAGTACTTC. Amino acid sequence: CASSTAGSPSYEQYF.

On this clone itself: The same CDR3 also results from other DNA sequences found in this sample. The chain links TRBV12-5 to TRBJ1-1, with unresolved D. The CDR3 has 14 amino acids. CDR1 and CDR2 (germline): LGHNT, FRNRAP. V shed 1 base and J shed 0 bases, with 6 bases lying between them. The CDR3 region is CASGLGQLNTEAFF. As DNA, the CDR3 is TGTGCTAGTGGTTTGGGTCAGCTGAACACTGAAGCTTTCTTT.

A word on this clone: Within the sample, other DNA sequences also encode this same CDR3. The V gene is TRBV6-5, the J gene TRBJ2-3; D remains unclear. The CDR3 extends over 11 amino acids. The ends were cut back, 7 bases at V and 5 bases at J, with 7 bases in the middle. Germline CDR1 and CDR2: MNHEY and SVGAGI. The CDR3 bases are TGTGCCAGCACGCGTGGAGATACGCAGTATTTT. This codes for CASTRGDTQYF.

The rearrangement links TRBV2 to TRBJ2-7; TRBD1 or TRBD2 may be the D gene (5 bases each). The V gene's germline CDR1 is SNHLY and CDR2 FYNNEI. The CDR3 is made up of 13 amino acids. V lost 6 bases to trimming and J lost 7 bases, with 16 bases between them. The DNA of the CDR3 is TGTGCCAGCAGGAGTGAGGGGATGGGTGAGCAGTACTTC. Translated, it gives CASRSEGMGEQYF.

A remark on this clone: Different DNA sequences within this sample yield the same CDR3. In nucleotides, the CDR3 is TGCGCCAGCAGCGCAGACGGTAGCTCTGGAAACACCATATATTTT. Its translation: CASSADGSSGNTIYF. V is TRBV5-1 and J is TRBJ1-3, with D hard to call. Germline CDR1 and CDR2: SGHRS and YFSETQ. Trimming cost V 4 bases and J 0 bases, with 11 bases left between them. This CDR3 has 15 residues.

On this clone: The same CDR3 can be traced to other DNA sequences in this sample. The rearrangement joins TRBV5-1 to TRBJ2-2; TRBD1 agrees at 9 bases. The CDR3 length is 15 residues. The germline gives CDR1 SGHRS, CDR2 YFSETQ. Trimming at V came to 0 bases and at J to 8 bases, leaving 5 bases not matched to a gene. CDR3 sequence reads: CASSLEGQGGGELFF. The CDR3 DNA sequence: TGCGCCAGCAGCTTGGAGGGACAGGGAGGAGGGGAGCTGTTTTTT.

The chain joins TRBV7-8 to TRBJ1-6; a possible D gene is TRBD1 (5 bases). V gave up 3 bases and J gave up 10 bases, with 13 bases separating them. Germline values: CDR1 SGHVS, CDR2 FQNEAQ. This CDR3 region has 14 residues. The CDR3 region has the DNA TGTGCCAGCAGCTTCGCAGGGCGAGGGTCACCCCTCCACTTT. The encoded protein is CASSFAGRGSPLHF.

This clone was picked up one time. This chain uses TRBV11-2 with TRBJ2-7; 12 nucleotides match TRBD1. This CDR3 has 17 residues. J lost 3 bases, V lost 2 bases, and 8 bases had no gene match. Germline lookup yields CDR1 SGHAT and CDR2 FQNNGV. This CDR3 is CASSLPWGQGASYEQYF. CDR3 DNA sequence: TGTGCCAGCAGCTTACCCTGGGGACAGGGGGCGAGCTACGAGCAGTACTTC. The full variable domain, with the rest looked up from reference TRBV11-2 and TRBJ2-7, is EAGVAQSPRYKIIEKRQSVAFWCNPISGHATLYWYQQILGQGPKLLIQFQNNGVVDDSQLPKDRFSAERLKGVDSTLKIQPAKLEDSAVYLCASSLPWGQGASYEQYFGPGTRLTVT.

The chain recombines TRBV11-2 with TRBJ2-7; D is undetermined. V lost 5 bases to trimming and J lost 2 bases, with 10 bases between them. The CDR3 runs 13 residues. Germline V CDR1 and CDR2: SGHAT, FQNNGV. The CDR3 nucleotides are TGTGCCAGCAGCCCAGACCGGCCCTACGAGCAGTACTTC. It encodes CASSPDRPYEQYF.

The V gene is TRBV5-4, the J gene TRBJ2-5; perhaps TRBD1 as D (6 bases). Germline CDR1 reads SGHNT; CDR2 reads YYREEE (reference sequence). The V end lost 4 bases, the J end lost 0 bases, and 13 bases lay between the germline ends. This CDR3 has 15 amino acids. CDR3 in amino acids: CASSPKDRNQETQYF. CDR3 sequence (DNA): TGTGCCAGCAGCCCCAAGGACAGAAACCAAGAGACCCAGTACTTC.

This clone was recorded only once. V usage is TRBV6-1 and J usage is TRBJ1-4; 9 bases are shared with TRBD1. The J segment lost 8 bases and the V segment lost 6 bases, leaving 10 bases of the junction unmatched. The CDR3 has 15 amino acids. Germline V gene data show CDR1 as MNHNS and CDR2 as SASEGT. Here the CDR3 DNA reads TGTGCCAGCAGCTCCTCCACAGGGGGCTGGGAAAAACTGTTTTTT. The encoded protein is CASSSSTGGWEKLFF.

The gene calls are TRBV2 and TRBJ1-2, with D possibly being TRBD1 (5 bases). This CDR3 has 13 amino acids. CDR1 is SNHLY and CDR2 is FYNNEI in the germline V gene. Trimming shortened V by 4 bases and J by 4 bases, and 10 bases separated the two germline ends. As DNA, the CDR3 is TGTGCCAGCAGTGGGGACTCCGGCTATGGCTACACCTTC. It specifies CASSGDSGYGYTF.

The chain recombines TRBV5-1 with TRBJ2-7; D might be TRBD1 (6 bases). V lost 0 bases and J lost 2, with 9 bases in between. Per the germline V gene, CDR1 is SGHRS and CDR2 is YFSETQ. The CDR3 spans 14 residues. Here the CDR3 DNA reads TGCGCCAGCAGCTTGGGGACAGACGCCTACGAGCAGTACTTC. It codes for CASSLGTDAYEQYF.

V and J are TRBV30 and TRBJ2-4; D might be TRBD1 or TRBD2, each matching 5 bases. This CDR3 contains 13 residues. V was pared by 3 bases and J by 0 bases, with 6 bases between. Germline-derived CDR1 and CDR2 are GTSNPN and SVGIG (reference sequence). DNA of the CDR3: TGTGCCTGGAGGGGGGAAGCCAAAAACATTCAGTACTTC. Protein sequence: CAWRGEAKNIQYF. Together with reference TRBV30 and TRBJ2-4, the CDR3 gives the full variable domain: SQTIHQWPATLVQPVGSPLSLECTVEGTSNPNLYWYRQAAGRGLQLLFYSVGIGQISSEVPQNLSASRPQDRQFILSSKKLLLSDSGFYLCAWRGEAKNIQYFGAGTRLSVL.

The V call is TRBV15, the J call TRBJ2-5; D might be TRBD1 (6 bases). Trimming took 5 bases from V and 3 from J, leaving 19 bases between them. This CDR3 has 16 amino acids. Germline assignment: CDR1 LNHNV and CDR2 YYDKDF (reference sequence). CDR3 sequence (DNA): TGTGCCACCAGCTTCGGGGAAGGGACACGAGAAGAGACCCAGTACTTC. This gives the protein CATSFGEGTREETQYF. The full variable domain, completed using reference TRBV15 and TRBJ2-5, is DAMVIQNPRYQVTQFGKPVTLSCSQTLNHNVMYWYQQKSSQAPKLLFHYYDKDFNNEADTPDNFQSRRPNTSFCFLDIRSPGLGDTAMYLCATSFGEGTREETQYFGPGTRLLVL.

The sample holds a few counts of this clone. Distinct nucleotide sequences in the sample also encode this CDR3. The rearrangement uses TRBV9 and TRBJ1-6, with D hard to call. This CDR3 is 14 amino acids long. CDR1 and CDR2 from the germline V gene are SGDLS and YYNGEE. Trimming left V 0 bases short and J 8 bases short, with 9 bases between. CDR3: CASSVAGRDSPLHF. The CDR3 DNA reads TGTGCCAGCAGCGTAGCAGGTAGGGATTCACCCCTCCACTTT.

The table lists this clone with a count of one. This sequence joins TRBV7-9 and TRBJ1-2, with 7 bases lining up with TRBD1. The germline V gene has CDR1 SEHNR and CDR2 FQNEAQ (reference sequence). Trimming at V came to 7 bases and at J to 6 bases, leaving 17 bases not matched to a gene. This CDR3 comprises 16 residues. The DNA of the CDR3 is TGTGCCAGCACGCGTACCCTTGTGGGAGGGGGCGATGGCTACACCTTC. Translated: CASTRTLVGGGDGYTF.

Remarks on this clone: Other nucleotide sequences in the sample specify the same CDR3. V usage is TRBV10-3 and J usage is TRBJ2-1, with D possibly being TRBD1 or TRBD2 (5 bases each). The CDR3 has 11 amino acids. Germline values: CDR1 ENHRY, CDR2 SYGVKD. The V and J ends lost 8 bases and 4 bases respectively, with 6 bases between them. The CDR3 nucleotides are TGTGCCATCGGGGGTTACAATGAGCAGTTCTTC. Translating gives CAIGGYNEQFF.

This clone was seen only once. The chain couples TRBV5-6 to TRBJ2-7, with TRBD1 as a possible D gene (5 bases). From germline, CDR1 is SGHDT and CDR2 YYEEEE. Trimming shortened V by 0 bases and J by 2 bases, and 12 bases separated the two germline ends. The CDR3 totals 15 residues. CDR3 region: CASSLESGMPYEQYF. Here the CDR3 DNA reads TGTGCCAGCAGCTTGGAGTCAGGGATGCCCTACGAGCAGTACTTC.